A few counts support the clone carrying this T cell receptor beta chain. Its antigen is unknown. With 3 bases clipped from V and 6 bases from J, the junction kept 12 bases outside the gene matches. Germline loops: CDR1 MGHDK, CDR2 SYGVNS. The CDR3 extends over 16 amino acids. This sample is part of a study of cytomegalovirus exposure and HLA in healthy donors. As for the study in general: Genotyping showed around four fifths of over 350 donors falling in the Caucasian-associated ancestry cluster.

General study points: It was about 150 TCR beta chains that were listed as cytomegalovirus-associated. In a later analysis, parvovirus B19, influenza, CMV and Epstein-Barr virus appeared linked to several top co-occurrence clusters.

Primers: 60 Vbeta forward and 13 Jbeta reverse. Per the authors' pipeline: Later, 75 million to 100 million unique TCR beta chains were counted in an analysis, and roughly 11 million of them were shared. Produced via immunoSEQ multiplex PCR; TCRdb's table is partial and in-frame only. D and trimming come from the DNA, and the V and J calls and clone size come from that table. This repertoire shows around 110,000 clones, about 10% found once; its top ten account for less than 4%. This TCR derives from a young man in good health and CMV-seronegative. Sequenced: PBMCs. J is TRBJ1-2 and V is TRBV25-1, with 8 nucleotides matching TRBD1. CDR3 sequence reads: CASSDQGQVASHGYTF. The CDR3 nucleotides read TGTGCCAGCAGTGACCAGGGACAGGTAGCTTCTCATGGCTACACCTTC.